This is a list of T cell receptor beta chains from one sample in a study of CD8+CD57+ T cells in acquired aplastic anemia. From the reads, TCRdb called clonotypes with MiXCR, one entry per CDR3 protein. Among about 470,000 distinct CDR3 sequences, roughly a third were seen once, and the ten largest hold approximately 0.82%. Input material: sorted CD4+, CD8+, or CD8+CD57+ T cells (not recorded which) from PBMCs. Receptors originate from a human donor with aplastic anemia. CDR3s include the opening cysteine and the closing phenylalanine or tryptophan. D genes are given only for firm matches. Clone size appears in some rows only: once, few, many, or a class for an expanded clone.

clone size: -
D gene: TRBD1
V gene: TRBV27
J gene: TRBJ1-2
CDR3 protein: CASRRQGDSYGYTF
CDR3 DNA: TGTGCCAGCAGGCGACAGGGGGATTCCTATGGCTACACCTTC

clone size: -
D gene: TRBD1
V gene: TRBV14
J gene: TRBJ1-1
CDR3 protein: CASSSSGTGGFDTEAFF
CDR3 DNA: TGTGCCAGCAGCTCATCCGGGACAGGGGGCTTTGACACTGAAGCTTTCTTT

clone size: -
D gene: -
V gene: TRBV4-2
J gene: TRBJ2-5
CDR3 protein: CASSQDQGSKETQYF
CDR3 DNA: TGTGCCAGCAGCCAAGATCAGGGCTCAAAGGAGACCCAGTACTTC

clone size: -
D gene: TRBD2
V gene: TRBV11-2
J gene: TRBJ2-5
CDR3 protein: CASSLVGSGGVQETQYF
CDR3 DNA: TGTGCCAGCAGCTTAGTGGGCAGCGGGGGGGTACAAGAGACCCAGTACTTC

clone size: few
D gene: -
V gene: TRBV12-3/TRBV12-4
J gene: TRBJ1-2
CDR3 protein: CASSQDMYYGYTF
CDR3 DNA: TGTGCCAGCAGTCAGGACATGTACTATGGCTACACCTTC

clone size: -
D gene: -
V gene: TRBV5-1
J gene: TRBJ1-4
CDR3 protein: CASSLSRGDEKLFF
CDR3 DNA: TGCGCCAGCAGCTTGTCCCGGGGGGATGAAAAACTGTTTTTT

clone size: -
D gene: -
V gene: TRBV19
J gene: TRBJ1-5
CDR3 protein: CASSDTGKGNQPQHF
CDR3 DNA: TGTGCCAGTAGTGATACAGGGAAGGGCAATCAGCCCCAGCATTTT

clone size: many
D gene: TRBD1
V gene: TRBV2
J gene: TRBJ1-1
CDR3 protein: CASRGTGGMSTEAFF
CDR3 DNA: TGTGCCAGCAGGGGGACAGGGGGTATGAGCACTGAAGCTTTCTTT

clone size: many
D gene: -
V gene: TRBV2
J gene: TRBJ2-5
CDR3 protein: CASSEAEYQETQYF
CDR3 DNA: TGTGCCAGCAGTGAAGCCGAGTACCAAGAGACCCAGTACTTC

clone size: few
D gene: -
V gene: TRBV5-4
J gene: TRBJ2-7
CDR3 protein: CASSLAGGTGLGYEQYF
CDR3 DNA: TGTGCCAGCAGCTTGGCAGGTGGAACGGGACTCGGCTACGAGCAGTACTTC